Listed here are 30 T cell receptor beta chains from one sample, sequenced in a study of cytomegalovirus exposure and HLA in healthy donors. The PCR was carried out with 60 Vbeta primers and 13 Jbeta primers. The method was immunoSEQ multiplex PCR; TCRdb's version includes in-frame clones alone and lacks a portion of them. There are some 59,000 clones in the sample; about four fifths occur only once, and approximately 2.8% lies in the top ten. Sequenced: PBMCs. Receptors originate from a woman younger than 30 in good health and CMV-seronegative.

This clone was found a few times. CDR3 amino acids: CASSSNGHHNEQFF. The CDR3 DNA reads as TGTGCCAGCAGCTCCAATGGCCACCACAATGAGCAGTTCTTC. V gene TRBV7-3 combines with J gene TRBJ2-1, with D unresolved. Trimming removed 4 bases from V and 5 bases from J, with 12 bases in between. Germline-derived CDR1 and CDR2 are SGHTA and FQGTGA. This CDR3 spans 14 amino acids. Combining the CDR3 with reference TRBV7-3 and TRBJ2-1 gives the whole variable domain GAGVSQTPSNKVTEKGKYVELRCDPISGHTALYWYRQSLGQGPEFLIYFQGTGAADDSGLPNDRFFAVRPEGSVSTLKIQRTERGDSAVYLCASSSNGHHNEQFFGPGTRLTVL.

The chain recombines TRBV19 with TRBJ1-2; TRBD1 matches 9 bases. Germline loops: CDR1 LNHDA, CDR2 SQIVND (reference sequence). V dropped 2 bases and J dropped 8; count of bases not matched to a gene: 6. The CDR3 length is 14 residues. CDR3 region: CASSISIGTGGYTF. In DNA form, the CDR3 reads TGTGCCAGTAGTATATCCATCGGGACAGGGGGCTACACCTTC.

V and J are TRBV5-1 and TRBJ2-7; TRBD1 might be the D (5 bases). V lost 5 bases to trimming and J lost 2 bases, with 14 bases between them. Germline V gene data show CDR1 as SGHRS and CDR2 as YFSETQ. The CDR3 length is 14 residues. This CDR3 is CASRRDTGAYEQYF. CDR3 sequence (DNA): TGCGCCAGCAGACGAGACACAGGAGCCTACGAGCAGTACTTC.

This rearrangement joins TRBV19 to TRBJ2-1; 12 nucleotides align to TRBD2. Germline CDR1 reads LNHDA; CDR2 reads SQIVND (reference sequence). The CDR3 has 15 residues. Trimming removed 7 bases from V and 7 bases from J; junction bases left unmatched: 8. The CDR3 DNA reads as TGTGCCAGTATAGGACTAGCGGGGAAATTTAATGAGCAGTTCTTC. It codes for CASIGLAGKFNEQFF.

The chain combines TRBV27 with TRBJ2-6; D is unclear. Germline V gene sequence: CDR1 MNHEY, CDR2 SMNVEV (reference sequence). V was pared by 3 bases and J by 1 base, with 10 bases between. CDR3 length: 16 residues. The CDR3 reads CASSFFSRSGANVLTF. CDR3 in DNA: TGTGCCAGCAGTTTCTTTTCGAGGTCTGGGGCCAACGTCCTGACTTTC.

The V call is TRBV6-6, the J call TRBJ2-1; 7 bases are a match to TRBD2. The CDR3 consists of 12 residues. With V trimmed by 2 bases and J by 12 bases, 4 bases remained unmatched. CDR1 and CDR2 (germline): MNHNY, SVGAGI (reference sequence). CDR3 protein: CASSYGDYWQFF. The CDR3 nucleotides are TGTGCCAGCAGTTACGGGGACTACTGGCAGTTCTTC.

CDR3 nucleotide sequence: TGTGCCAGCAGCGTAGGGGGGGGTGCTGAAGCTTTCTTT. Protein: CASSVGGGAEAFF. The chain links TRBV9 to TRBJ1-1; D might be TRBD1 (5 bases). V dropped 0 bases and J dropped 6 bases, with 9 bases sitting between them. This CDR3 has 13 amino acids. Germline loops: CDR1 SGDLS, CDR2 YYNGEE.

The chain employs TRBV5-1 and TRBJ1-1, with 11 bases lining up with TRBD1. CDR1 and CDR2 from the germline V gene are SGHRS and YFSETQ. The CDR3 sequence is 18 residues long. Trimming removed 4 bases from V and 6 bases from J; junction bases left unmatched: 17. The CDR3 here is CASSGAPGLGTGGAEAFF. CDR3 nucleotides: TGCGCCAGCAGCGGAGCTCCAGGGTTGGGGACAGGGGGGGCTGAAGCTTTCTTT.

The V call is TRBV29-1, the J call TRBJ1-1; D not resolved. V dropped 5 bases and J dropped 3 bases, with 10 bases sitting between them. This CDR3 comprises 12 residues. Germline V gene data show CDR1 as SQVTM and CDR2 as ANQGSEA. The CDR3 region is CSVRTGDTEAFF. The CDR3 DNA sequence: TGCAGCGTTAGGACCGGGGACACTGAAGCTTTCTTT.

This clone was counted once. The CDR3 DNA reads as TGTGCCAGTAGCCGGACAGGGGAGGCCGGGGAGCTGTTTTTT. It encodes CASSRTGEAGELFF. The chain couples TRBV19 to TRBJ2-2; TRBD1 aligns across 9 bases. This CDR3 region has 14 residues. Germline lookup yields CDR1 LNHDA and CDR2 SQIVND (reference sequence). V lost 6 bases, J lost 6 bases, and 5 bases stayed unmatched.

The count of this clone is one. The junction departs from the called germline gene at one end, perhaps through a read error. The chain is built from TRBV28 and TRBJ2-6; TRBD1 might be the D (5 bases). The CDR3 runs to 15 residues. From germline, CDR1 is MDHEN and CDR2 SYDVKM. The CDR3 reads CASSLWTSGANGLTF. CDR3 in DNA: TGTGCCAGCAGTTTATGGACTTCTGGGGCCAACGGCCTGACTTTC.

The J gene is TRBJ1-5, the V gene TRBV7-3; tentatively, D is TRBD1 (6 bases). Between the trimmed V and J ends, which lost 1 base and 5 bases, there was a span of 9 bases. The germline CDR1 and CDR2 sequences are SGHTA and FQGTGA. The CDR3 is 14 amino acids. This CDR3 reads CASSLKGGDQPQHF. Written as DNA, the CDR3 is TGTGCCAGCAGCTTAAAGGGGGGGGATCAGCCCCAGCATTTT.

V is TRBV10-2 and J is TRBJ2-5; 11 bases map to TRBD2. This CDR3 region has 12 residues. Germline V gene sequence: CDR1 WSHSY, CDR2 SAAADI. Trimming at V came to 8 bases and at J to 5 bases, leaving 1 base not matched to a gene. The CDR3 DNA follows: TGCGCCAGCTTAGCGGGGGGGGAGACCCAGTACTTC. Its protein product is CASLAGGETQYF.

This chain connects TRBV29-1 to TRBJ2-5, with 12 bases lining up with TRBD2. The V gene's germline CDR1 is SQVTM and CDR2 ANQGSEA. This CDR3 has 13 residues. J gave up 5 bases and V 7 bases, and 5 bases lay outside the gene matches. The CDR3 bases are TGCAGCGGACTAGCGGGAGTTGGGGAGACCCAGTACTTC. It is translated as CSGLAGVGETQYF.

The V call is TRBV19, the J call TRBJ1-2; 7 bases are a match to TRBD1. CDR3 length: 15 amino acids. The trim removed 7 bases at V and 0 bases at J, leaving 8 bases unmatched. CDR1 is LNHDA, CDR2 SQIVND, per germline (reference sequence). CDR3 loop: CASKAGGDTNYGYTF. The CDR3 nucleotides are TGTGCCAGTAAGGCAGGGGGAGATACTAACTATGGCTACACCTTC.

The chain carries TRBV5-4 and TRBJ2-2, with 7 nucleotides matching TRBD1. CDR1 and CDR2 from the germline V gene are SGHNT and YYREEE (reference sequence). With 4 bases clipped from V and 7 bases from J, the junction kept 7 bases outside the gene matches. The CDR3 is made up of 14 amino acids. The CDR3 spells CASSAATGVGELFF. CDR3 in DNA: TGTGCCAGCAGCGCCGCTACAGGGGTCGGGGAGCTGTTTTTT.

The V call is TRBV9, the J call TRBJ1-1; D is possibly TRBD1 (6 bases). The CDR3 totals 15 residues. Per germline, CDR1 SGDLS and CDR2 YYNGEE. Trimming cost V 2 bases and J 1 base, with 12 bases left between them. The CDR3 DNA is TGTGCCAGCAGCGTCGGGGGGCTGGGGAACACTGAAGCTTTCTTT. Its translation is CASSVGGLGNTEAFF.

The rearrangement joins TRBV28 to TRBJ2-7, with 9 bases fitting TRBD1. Per the germline V gene, CDR1 is MDHEN and CDR2 is SYDVKM. With 1 base clipped from V and 3 bases from J, the junction kept 1 base outside the gene matches. The CDR3 runs to 14 residues. The CDR3 nucleotides are TGTGCCAGCAGTTTATCGGGACAGGGCTACGAGCAGTACTTC. Protein product: CASSLSGQGYEQYF. Drawing the rest from reference TRBV28 and TRBJ2-7, the complete variable domain is DVKVTQSSRYLVKRTGEKVFLECVQDMDHENMFWYRQDPGLGLRLIYFSYDVKMKEKGDIPEGYSVSREKKERFSLILESASTNQTSMYLCASSLSGQGYEQYFGPGTRLTVT.

J is TRBJ2-5 and V is TRBV11-2; 10 nucleotides agree with TRBD2. Germline-derived CDR1 and CDR2 are SGHAT and FQNNGV. J gave up 5 bases and V 1 base, and 7 bases lay outside the gene matches. The CDR3 runs 16 residues. This CDR3 reads CASSLGSRSGRETQYF. Here the CDR3 DNA reads TGTGCCAGCAGCTTAGGGAGTCGTAGCGGGAGGGAGACCCAGTACTTC. The variable domain in full, with the rest retrieved from reference TRBV11-2 and TRBJ2-5, is EAGVAQSPRYKIIEKRQSVAFWCNPISGHATLYWYQQILGQGPKLLIQFQNNGVVDDSQLPKDRFSAERLKGVDSTLKIQPAKLEDSAVYLCASSLGSRSGRETQYFGPGTRLLVL.

The chain couples TRBV18 to TRBJ1-4; D uncertain. Trimming took off 2 bases at V and 3 bases at J, with 4 bases between the two ends. Germline V lookup: CDR1 KGHSH, CDR2 LQKENI. This CDR3 region has 13 residues. In DNA form, the CDR3 reads TGTGCCAGCTCACCAGGGCCTAATGAAAAACTGTTTTTT. As protein: CASSPGPNEKLFF.

J is TRBJ2-2 and V is TRBV30, with TRBD2 matching over 12 bases. In germline, CDR1 is GTSNPN, CDR2 SVGIG (reference sequence). The CDR3 is 16 amino acids. The junction had 8 bases not matched to a gene; V was cut back by 5 bases and J by 4 bases. CDR3 sequence reads: CAWALGLAGITGELFF. The CDR3 nucleotides read TGTGCCTGGGCCCTGGGACTAGCGGGTATCACCGGGGAGCTGTTTTTT.

The rearrangement joins TRBV18 to TRBJ1-5; TRBD1 matches at 7 bases. The J segment lost 2 bases and the V segment lost 5 bases, leaving 3 bases of the junction unmatched. The CDR3 length is 14 residues. CDR1 KGHSH and CDR2 LQKENI come from the germline V gene. The CDR3 region is CASSRQGGNQPQHF. CDR3 DNA sequence: TGTGCCAGCTCAAGGCAGGGGGGCAATCAGCCCCAGCATTTT.

This sequence joins TRBV28 and TRBJ2-3, with TRBD2 matching 10 bases. Germline CDR1 is MDHEN and CDR2 is SYDVKM. The CDR3 sequence is 18 residues long. V lost 6 bases to trimming and J lost 4 bases; unmatched junction nucleotides: 16. CDR3 residues: CASRGPGPSGSWPDTQYF. The CDR3 coding sequence is TGTGCCAGCAGGGGCCCGGGGCCTAGCGGGAGTTGGCCAGATACGCAGTATTTT. The variable domain in full, with the rest retrieved from reference TRBV28 and TRBJ2-3, is DVKVTQSSRYLVKRTGEKVFLECVQDMDHENMFWYRQDPGLGLRLIYFSYDVKMKEKGDIPEGYSVSREKKERFSLILESASTNQTSMYLCASRGPGPSGSWPDTQYFGPGTRLTVL.

The CDR3: CASTANPGGVVNQPQHF. The CDR3 coding sequence is TGTGCCAGCACTGCTAACCCGGGCGGGGTAGTGAATCAGCCCCAGCATTTT. The V gene is TRBV6-9, the J gene TRBJ1-5; D gene unclear. V was trimmed by 7 bases and J by 4 bases, leaving 23 bases between them. CDR3 length: 17 residues. Germline V gene lookup returns CDR1 MNHGY and CDR2 SVAAGI.

In its sample, this clone was seen a few times. This chain connects TRBV5-4 to TRBJ2-3; TRBD2 agrees at 10 bases. Germline V gene lookup returns CDR1 SGHNT and CDR2 YYREEE (reference sequence). The ends lost 2 bases at V and 3 bases at J; junction bases unmatched: 6. This CDR3 is built from 16 residues. The CDR3 spells CASSLWTSGQTDTQYF. The CDR3 nucleotides are TGTGCCAGCAGCTTATGGACTAGCGGCCAAACAGATACGCAGTATTTT. Variable domain in full (rest from reference TRBV5-4 and TRBJ2-3): ETGVTQSPTHLIKTRGQQVTLRCSSQSGHNTVSWYQQALGQGPQFIFQYYREEENGRGNFPPRFSGLQFPNYSSELNVNALELDDSALYLCASSLWTSGQTDTQYFGPGTRLTVL.

The V call is TRBV5-6, the J call TRBJ2-5, with 8 positions matching TRBD1. Germline V gives CDR1 SGHDT, CDR2 YYEEEE. J lost 6 bases, V lost 5 bases, and 9 bases had no gene match. This CDR3 region has 14 residues. CDR3 region: CASRSGQGWKTQYF. The CDR3 DNA follows: TGTGCCAGCAGGTCCGGACAGGGCTGGAAGACCCAGTACTTC.

This clone has just one count. The identical CDR3 is also encoded by other nucleotide sequences in the sample. The chain uses TRBV25-1 and TRBJ2-3; no firm D call. Germline CDR1 and CDR2: MGHDK and SYGVNS. V was trimmed by 5 bases and J by 8 bases, leaving 14 bases between them. This CDR3 comprises 13 residues. The DNA for the CDR3 is TGTGCCAGCAGTTCCTTTCGAGGTGGTACGCAGTATTTT. Its translation is CASSSFRGGTQYF. Complete variable domain (other parts from reference TRBV25-1 and TRBJ2-3): EADIYQTPRYLVIGTGKKITLECSQTMGHDKMYWYQQDPGMELHLIHYSYGVNSTEKGDLSSESTVSRIRTEHFPLTLESARPSHTSQYLCASSSFRGGTQYFGPGTRLTVL.

This sequence joins TRBV7-3 and TRBJ2-2; TRBD2 matches 11 bases. V dropped 2 bases and J dropped 6; count of bases not matched to a gene: 11. Germline values: CDR1 SGHTA, CDR2 FQGTGA. The CDR3 is made up of 18 amino acids. CDR3 nucleotide sequence: TGTGCCAGCAGCTTAGAGCCACTAGCGGGGGTAGTATCCGGGGAGCTGTTTTTT. Protein: CASSLEPLAGVVSGELFF.

V usage is TRBV19 and J usage is TRBJ2-7; weak D call: TRBD2 (6 bases). The V gene lost 3 bases and the J gene lost 2 bases, with 17 bases spanning the gap. Germline-derived CDR1 and CDR2 are LNHDA and SQIVND (reference sequence). This CDR3 comprises 16 residues. CDR3 DNA sequence: TGTGCCAGTAGTATCCGGAGGGCAGGGAGGACCTACGAGCAGTACTTC. Translation: CASSIRRAGRTYEQYF.

This rearrangement joins TRBV20-1 to TRBJ2-7; possible D gene TRBD2, 7 bases. The CDR3 covers 11 residues. The germline gives CDR1 DFQATT, CDR2 SNEGSKA (reference sequence). V lost 6 bases, J lost 9 bases, and 15 bases lay in between. The CDR3 nucleotides read TGCAGTGCGACCGTAGGGGGGGGGCAGTACTTC. Its protein product is CSATVGGGQYF.